This T cell receptor beta chain originates from a study of post-analysis software for immune sequencing data. On the study more broadly: The disease courses covered relapsing-remitting, secondary progressive and progressive-relapsing multiple sclerosis.

CDR1 SGHTA and CDR2 FQGNSA come from the germline V gene. V shed 0 bases and J 5 bases; nucleotides not matched to a gene: 5. This CDR3 has 16 residues. General study points: Multiple sclerosis patients showed significantly lower normalized Chao1 diversity than controls did. Four or five TRBV segments (TRBV5-6, TRBV5-1 and TRBV20-1 among them) occurred more frequently in patients than in controls.

The TCR beta cDNA libraries contained unique molecular identifiers. TCRdb re-derived calls from the PCR reads in MiXCR, one entry per CDR3 protein. Altogether roughly 650,000 distinct CDR3 sequences are present, approximately 60% being singletons, with the ten largest covering approximately 10%. On this clonotype: The target antigen is unknown.

This TCR was sampled from a girl aged 2 to 10 with multiple sclerosis. The sequencing sample was made of blood. This rearrangement joins TRBV7-2 to TRBJ2-1; 9 nucleotides match TRBD2. CDR3: CASSLARAGGHNEQFF. CDR3 nucleotide sequence: TGTGCCAGCAGCTTAGCGCGGGCGGGGGGGCACAATGAGCAGTTCTTC.